This T cell receptor beta chain was captured in a study of T cell responses to AZD1222 COVID-19 vaccine. The assay was immunoSEQ multiplex PCR, and TCRdb's table has in-frame clones only and misses some. The table lists roughly 150,000 clones, 87% of them singletons. With 5 bases removed from V and 1 base from J, the gap between germline ends came to 3 bases. Germline lookup yields CDR1 MDHEN and CDR2 SYDVKM. The CDR3 runs to 12 residues. Study outcomes and limitations: Elevations in Spike-specific TCR breadth and depth followed administration of two AZD1222 doses. Donor demographics were predominantly white British with a female majority; clonal diversity may be underestimated.

Note on this clone: What it binds is not known. The same CDR3 can be traced to other DNA sequences in this sample.

This sequence was found in an adult who received the AZD1222 COVID-19 vaccine. The sample was peripheral blood, taken 28 days after the second AZD1222 dose. V and J are TRBV28 and TRBJ1-5; D unclear. The CDR3 nucleotides are TGTGCCAGCAGTGTGAGCAATCAGCCCCAGCATTTT. Protein product: CASSVSNQPQHF.